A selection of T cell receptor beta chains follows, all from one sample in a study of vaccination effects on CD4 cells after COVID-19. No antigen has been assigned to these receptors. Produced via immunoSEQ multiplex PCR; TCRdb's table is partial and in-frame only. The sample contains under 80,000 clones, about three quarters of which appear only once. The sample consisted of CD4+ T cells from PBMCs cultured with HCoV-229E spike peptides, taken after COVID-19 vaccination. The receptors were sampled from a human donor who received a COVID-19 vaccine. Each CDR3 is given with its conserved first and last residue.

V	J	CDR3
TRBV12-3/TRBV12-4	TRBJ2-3	CASSLGLTDTQYF
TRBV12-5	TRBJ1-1	CASGLVNEGTEAFF
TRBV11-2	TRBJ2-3	CASSVNPLGNTQYF
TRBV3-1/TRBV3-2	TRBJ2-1	CASSQDSREQFF
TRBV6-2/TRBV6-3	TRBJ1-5	CASSRGRFPLRDQPQHF
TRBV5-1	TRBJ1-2	CASSLGHSQSTGGYTF
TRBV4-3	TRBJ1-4	CASSQGGRDSNEKLFF
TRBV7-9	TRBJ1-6	CASSYRGNSPLHF
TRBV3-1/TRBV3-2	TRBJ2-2	CASSPPRSTGELFF
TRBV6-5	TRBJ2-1	CASRRQGSYREQFF
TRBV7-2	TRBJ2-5	CASSLAVGRIKTQYF
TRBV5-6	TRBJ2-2	CASSLVGVGGELFF
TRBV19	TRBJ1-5	CASSIILTGDNQPQHF
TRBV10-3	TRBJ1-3	CAISESQGQRGNTIYF
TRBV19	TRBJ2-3	CASSIREGGAADTQYF
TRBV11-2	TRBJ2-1	CASSFMNRGDEQFF
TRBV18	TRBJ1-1	CASSQKRTLVNTEAFF
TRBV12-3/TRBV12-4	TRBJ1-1	CASSSELNTEAFF
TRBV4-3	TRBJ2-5	CASSQLPSGTSGGGGETQYF
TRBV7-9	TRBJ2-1	CASSPRGQNEQFF
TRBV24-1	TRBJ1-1	CATRTGKNTEAFF
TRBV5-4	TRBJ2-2	CASTQGGTGGGGELFF
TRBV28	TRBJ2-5	CASSFIDYQETQYF
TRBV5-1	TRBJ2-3	CASSASGGANTDTQYF
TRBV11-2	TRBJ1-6	CASSFSDRDSPLHF
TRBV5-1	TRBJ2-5	CASRYQEETQYF
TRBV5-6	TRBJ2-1	CASSLKGGQYDNEQFF
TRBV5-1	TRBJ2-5	CASSLGAGAKPTQYF
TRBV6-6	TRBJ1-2	CASSYSDRNYGYTF
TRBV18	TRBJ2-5	CASSQGLQETQYF